This T cell receptor beta chain derives from a study of vaccination effects on CD4 cells after COVID-19. Study-wide results and limits: The study, lacking early post-infection timepoints, had few convalescent patients.

The CDR3 totals 17 residues. Germline assignment: CDR1 LNHNV and CDR2 YYDKDF (reference sequence). Between the trimmed V and J ends, which lost 0 bases and 0 bases, there was a span of 9 bases. About this clone itself: Its antigen is still unknown.

The method was immunoSEQ multiplex PCR; TCRdb's version includes in-frame clones alone and lacks a portion of them. The sample contains 37,000 or so clones, about 65% of which appear only once. The culture ran for about 11 days, and then CD4+ T cells were isolated. The source of this sequence is a human donor who received a COVID-19 vaccine. The sample was CD4+ T cells from PBMCs cultured without peptide, taken before COVID-19 vaccination. V gene TRBV15 combines with J gene TRBJ2-6; D remains ambiguous. The CDR3 loop is CATSRDPMASGANVLTF. For the CDR3, the DNA is TGTGCCACCAGCAGAGACCCGATGGCCTCTGGGGCCAACGTCCTGACTTTC.